A selection of T cell receptor beta chains follows, all from one sample in a study of blood T cells in healthy people across ages. TCRdb itself ran the 5' RACE reads through MiXCR, one entry per CDR3 protein. The data contain approximately 880,000 distinct CDR3 sequences, about 44% of them seen just once; the ten biggest clones take up roughly 13%. Sequencing used blood. Receptors were obtained from a man aged 25-40 years in good health. The CDR3 runs from the conserved cysteine through the conserved F or W. A D gene is named only where the DNA matches it firmly. Clone size appears in some rows only: once, few, many, or a class for an expanded clone.

j_call	v_call	d_call	clone_size	cdr3_nt	cdr3_aa
TRBJ2-1	TRBV27	TRBD1	.	TGTGCCAGCAGTTTATGGGGTGGGACAGGTTTTGATGAGCAGTTCTTC	CASSLWGGTGFDEQFF
TRBJ1-5	TRBV4-1	TRBD1	.	TGCGCCAGCAGCCAAGATCACCGGGACAGGGTTAGCAATCAGCCCCAGCATTTT	CASSQDHRDRVSNQPQHF
TRBJ2-3	TRBV6-5	.	.	TGTGCCAGCAGTTACTCCGCGGCAAGCACAGATACGCAGTATTTT	CASSYSAASTDTQYF
TRBJ2-5	TRBV9	.	.	TGTGCCAGCAGCGTAGGATCGGGATTTTGGGAGACCCAGTACTTC	CASSVGSGFWETQYF
TRBJ2-7	TRBV3-1	TRBD2	few	TGTGCCAGCAGCCTCTGGACTAGCGGGGGGGAGCAGTACTTC	CASSLWTSGGEQYF
TRBJ1-2	TRBV6-1	.	once	TGTGCCAGCAGTGAAAGCGACGGGCAGAGGAGTGGCTACACCTTC	CASSESDGQRSGYTF
TRBJ2-1	TRBV10-3	TRBD1	.	TGTACCAGCCGGGACAGGGCCTTCAATGAGCAGTTCTTC	CTSRDRAFNEQFF
TRBJ2-2	TRBV20-1	.	.	TGCAGTGCCCGGACAGAGATGAACACCGGGGAGCTGTTTTTT	CSARTEMNTGELFF
TRBJ1-6	TRBV14	.	.	TGTGCCAGCAGCCAAGCCCGGACCGCGTCACCCCTCCACTTT	CASSQARTASPLHF
TRBJ1-6	TRBV10-3	.	.	TGTGCCATCAGTCGACAGGATAATTCACCCCTCCACTTT	CAISRQDNSPLHF
TRBJ2-3	TRBV4-2	TRBD2	.	TGTGCCAGCAGTCTTAGCGGGGGGGTACAGACAGATACGCAGTATTTT	CASSLSGGVQTDTQYF
TRBJ1-1	TRBV6-2/TRBV6-3	.	few	TGTGCCAGCAGTTACCGGGGCCTCGGCCTTTTGGCTTTCTTT	CASSYRGLGLLAFF
TRBJ1-5	TRBV20-1	TRBD1	.	TGCAGTGCCCCGGGACAGGGGTTCAATCAGCCCCAGCATTTT	CSAPGQGFNQPQHF
TRBJ2-7	TRBV7-9	TRBD1	few	TGTGCCAGCAGCTCTACGGACAGGGCTGGAGGCTACGAGCAGTACTTC	CASSSTDRAGGYEQYF
TRBJ2-3	TRBV7-2	.	.	TGTGCCAGCAGCTTAGGGCCGGGGTTGAATACGCAGTATTTT	CASSLGPGLNTQYF
TRBJ2-7	TRBV29-1	TRBD2	.	TGCAGCGTTGAACGGCGGGGGGTTAACTACGAGCAGTACTTC	CSVERRGVNYEQYF
TRBJ1-5	TRBV10-3	.	.	TGTGCCATCCGGGACCCCAATGGCAATCAGCCCCAGCATTTT	CAIRDPNGNQPQHF
TRBJ2-1	TRBV6-5	.	.	TGTACCAGCAGTTACTCGGAGACTAGGGCTGCCGAGCAGTTCTTC	CTSSYSETRAAEQFF
TRBJ1-1	TRBV20-1	.	few	TGCAGTGCCCCGGGACTTATGAACACTGAAGCTTTCTTT	CSAPGLMNTEAFF
TRBJ1-4	TRBV6-6	TRBD1	.	TGTGCCAGCAAAAGGACAGGGGGCGATGAAAAACTGTTTTTT	CASKRTGGDEKLFF
TRBJ2-3	TRBV7-2	.	.	TGTGCCAGCAGCCCAGAGGGTACAGATACGCAGTATTTT	CASSPEGTDTQYF
TRBJ2-7	TRBV24-1	.	few	TGTGCCACCAGTGATTTTGAGAGTTACGAGCAGTACTTC	CATSDFESYEQYF
TRBJ2-1	TRBV4-3	.	once	TGCGCCAGCAGCCAAGATCCACAGGGCTCGGAGACCCAGTTCTTC	CASSQDPQGSETQFF
TRBJ2-7	TRBV7-2	.	.	TGTGCCAGCAGCCTAAAAGGAGATAGCCTTTCTCCCTACGAGCAGTACTTC	CASSLKGDSLSPYEQYF
TRBJ2-1	TRBV7-9	.	.	TGTGCCAGCAGCTTAGGGGCCGAGTCTGCGCAGTTCTTC	CASSLGAESAQFF
TRBJ1-2	TRBV3-1	.	.	TGTGCCAGCAGCCAAGCGCAGGGAGGGGTCTATGGCTACACCTTC	CASSQAQGGVYGYTF
TRBJ2-7	TRBV20-1	.	.	TGCAGTGCTGAGAGACACCCCGAGCAGTACTTC	CSAERHPEQYF
TRBJ2-5	TRBV27	.	.	TGTGCCAGCAGCCAGTGGGGCCTAGCGCAAGAGACCCAGTACTTC	CASSQWGLAQETQYF
TRBJ2-2	TRBV10-3	TRBD2	few	TGTGCCATCAGGACTAGCGGGGAAACGAACACCGGGGAGCTGTTTTTT	CAIRTSGETNTGELFF
TRBJ2-3	TRBV5-5	.	few	TGTGCCAGCAGCGGTTACCGGGACGGAACAGATACGCAGTATTTT	CASSGYRDGTDTQYF
TRBJ2-3	TRBV20-1	TRBD2	few	TGCAGTGCTACCGGGACTAGCGGGGGTCCAGATACGCAGTATTTT	CSATGTSGGPDTQYF
TRBJ1-1	TRBV4-1	.	.	TGCGCCAGCAGCGGCCTTCTGAAGGGCACTGAAGCTTTCTTT	CASSGLLKGTEAFF
TRBJ2-7	TRBV7-2	TRBD2	.	TGTGCCAGCACCCTATCTAGCGGGTCCTACGAGCAGTACTTC	CASTLSSGSYEQYF
TRBJ2-3	TRBV25-1	TRBD2	few	TGTGCCAGCAGTGAAATAGGGAGGGGTACAGATACGCAGTATTTT	CASSEIGRGTDTQYF
TRBJ1-1	TRBV10-3	.	few	TGTGCCGCGGAGGACGACATCGCAGCTGAAGCTTTCTTT	CAAEDDIAAEAFF
TRBJ2-7	TRBV7-2	.	.	TGTGCCAGCAGCGTAGGTACAGGGTCCGACGAGCAGTACTTC	CASSVGTGSDEQYF
TRBJ1-6	TRBV28	TRBD1	.	TGTGCCAGCAGTGCGGAGACAGGGTTTAATTCACCCCTCCACTTT	CASSAETGFNSPLHF
TRBJ2-3	TRBV20-1	.	.	TGCAGTGCTAGAGTTCGCGGGGCTAGGGCAGATACGCAGTATTTT	CSARVRGARADTQYF
TRBJ1-1	TRBV10-3	TRBD1	.	TGTGCCACCGAGGAGGCCCGGGACAGGGGTCGGGGGGCCCTGAACACTGAAGCTTTCTTT	CATEEARDRGRGALNTEAFF
TRBJ2-5	TRBV18	TRBD1	.	TGTGCCAGCTCAGCACAAACCCCGGACAGGCAAGAGACCCAGTACTTC	CASSAQTPDRQETQYF
TRBJ2-2	TRBV6-1	TRBD1	.	TGTGCCAGCAGCTCCGAAGGACAGGTTGTCGGGGCCGGGGAGCTGTTTTTT	CASSSEGQVVGAGELFF
TRBJ2-7	TRBV20-1	.	.	TGCAGTGCTAGAGAGGGGGGCGGGTATGGCGAGCAGTACTTC	CSAREGGGYGEQYF
TRBJ2-2	TRBV20-1	TRBD1	.	TGCAGTGCTAGAGATGGTCGAAGGGGGCATACCGGGGAGCTGTTTTTT	CSARDGRRGHTGELFF
TRBJ2-3	TRBV30	.	.	TGTGCCTGGAGTGTACCCGGATACACAGATACGCAGTATTTT	CAWSVPGYTDTQYF
TRBJ2-1	TRBV7-3	TRBD1	.	TGTGCCAGCAGCCTAAATACAGGGGGCTCCTACAATGAGCAGTTCTTC	CASSLNTGGSYNEQFF
TRBJ2-1	TRBV6-5	.	.	TGTGCCAGCACCCCTTGGGGGGGCGGCTACAATGAGCAGTTCTTC	CASTPWGGGYNEQFF
TRBJ2-5	TRBV20-1	.	.	TGCAGTGTCCCGACACCCCGGACCCAGTACTTC	CSVPTPRTQYF
TRBJ2-3	TRBV5-1	TRBD2	many	TGCGCCAGCAGCATCCGGACTAGCGGAGATACGCAGTATTTT	CASSIRTSGDTQYF
TRBJ2-7	TRBV4-1	.	few	TGCGCCAGCAGCAACCTGGGGGGACTGAGCTCCTACGAGCAGTACTTC	CASSNLGGLSSYEQYF
TRBJ2-4	TRBV20-1	.	.	TGCAGTGCTAGAGACAGGGTTCGCAAAAACATTCAGTACTTC	CSARDRVRKNIQYF
TRBJ2-5	TRBV14	TRBD2	.	TGTGCCAGCAGCCCCCGACTAGCGGGGAGACAAGAGACCCAGTACTTC	CASSPRLAGRQETQYF